These T cell receptor beta chains were read from a single sample in a study of blood T cell repertoires in COVID-19. The data were produced by immunoSEQ multiplex PCR, yet TCRdb's version contains in-frame clones alone and is incomplete. The sample has some 110,000 clones, approximately 90% seen once; the top ten hold roughly 2%. The sequenced material came from peripheral blood. These receptors were obtained from a man aged 50-59 years with COVID-19, enrolled during active disease. CDR3s include the opening cysteine and the closing phenylalanine or tryptophan. Fields, in order: CDR3 protein, J gene, V gene, clone size, D gene. A D gene is named only where the DNA matches it firmly. Rows give clone size only sometimes, using once, few, many, or a class for an expanded clone.

CDR3: CASSGHLNTEAFF
J: TRBJ1-1
V: TRBV5-8
size: -
D: -

CDR3: CASSWTELRATQYF
J: TRBJ2-5
V: TRBV28
size: -
D: -

CDR3: CASSLGTSGSSGELFF
J: TRBJ2-2
V: TRBV3-1/TRBV3-2
size: -
D: TRBD2

CDR3: CASTRTLGQPQHF
J: TRBJ1-5
V: TRBV6-5
size: -
D: -

CDR3: CASSIQVGTEAFF
J: TRBJ1-1
V: TRBV19
size: -
D: -

CDR3: CASSESSGQYNEQFF
J: TRBJ2-1
V: TRBV11-2
size: -
D: TRBD2

CDR3: CASSLSIAVTDTQYF
J: TRBJ2-3
V: TRBV27
size: -
D: -

CDR3: CAISTGTVEGELFF
J: TRBJ2-2
V: TRBV10-3
size: -
D: TRBD1

CDR3: CASSLDGDYGYTF
J: TRBJ1-2
V: TRBV5-4
size: -
D: -

CDR3: CAISFSGNPYEQYF
J: TRBJ2-7
V: TRBV10-3
size: -
D: -

CDR3: CASSRSGQGTDTQYF
J: TRBJ2-3
V: TRBV5-4
size: -
D: -

CDR3: CASSLGLNTGELFF
J: TRBJ2-2
V: TRBV5-8
size: -
D: -

CDR3: CASSPESGGRTDTQYF
J: TRBJ2-3
V: TRBV18
size: -
D: -

CDR3: CASSPRGLAVIQETQYF
J: TRBJ2-5
V: TRBV7-9
size: -
D: TRBD2

CDR3: CASTTGVGGYTF
J: TRBJ1-2
V: TRBV12-3/TRBV12-4
size: -
D: TRBD1

CDR3: CASSHGGVDTQYF
J: TRBJ2-3
V: TRBV27
size: -
D: TRBD2

CDR3: CASTPGHNTEAFF
J: TRBJ1-1
V: TRBV28
size: -
D: -

CDR3: CASWTARNNEKLFF
J: TRBJ1-4
V: TRBV2
size: -
D: -

CDR3: CASSLGRDGYTF
J: TRBJ1-2
V: TRBV7-2
size: -
D: -

CDR3: CAWSISGAYNEQFF
J: TRBJ2-1
V: TRBV30
size: -
D: -

CDR3: CASSITGRGVHEQFF
J: TRBJ2-1
V: TRBV19
size: -
D: TRBD2

CDR3: CSVLAGGLDTQYF
J: TRBJ2-3
V: TRBV29-1
size: -
D: TRBD2

CDR3: CASTNPVAGAENEQFF
J: TRBJ2-1
V: TRBV19
size: -
D: TRBD2

CDR3: CASTRYEQYF
J: TRBJ2-7
V: TRBV28
size: -
D: -

CDR3: CASSPTGRETQYF
J: TRBJ2-5
V: TRBV3-1/TRBV3-2
size: -
D: -

CDR3: CASSVGPQVAGELFF
J: TRBJ2-2
V: TRBV9
size: -
D: -

CDR3: CASSPRQGTDTQYF
J: TRBJ2-3
V: TRBV11-1
size: -
D: -

CDR3: CASSLARNEQFF
J: TRBJ2-1
V: TRBV7-2
size: -
D: -

CDR3: CASSLSLDSPDTQYF
J: TRBJ2-3
V: TRBV19
size: -
D: -

CDR3: CASSANPGALQETQYF
J: TRBJ2-5
V: TRBV5-1
size: -
D: -

CDR3: CASSSGSVYNEQFF
J: TRBJ2-1
V: TRBV19
size: once
D: TRBD2

CDR3: CASSQEVGQGRTEAFF
J: TRBJ1-1
V: TRBV4-1
size: -
D: TRBD1

CDR3: CASSLAGAGANVLTF
J: TRBJ2-6
V: TRBV19
size: -
D: TRBD2

CDR3: CSVGPGEFYGYTF
J: TRBJ1-2
V: TRBV29-1
size: -
D: -

CDR3: CASSFDTGKTQYF
J: TRBJ2-5
V: TRBV27
size: -
D: -

CDR3: CASSLEGTDGYTF
J: TRBJ1-2
V: TRBV5-1
size: once
D: -

CDR3: CAISGGKEKLFF
J: TRBJ1-4
V: TRBV10-3
size: -
D: -